Listed below are T cell receptor beta chains from one sample, sequenced in a study of post-analysis software for immune sequencing data. MiXCR, run by TCRdb on the PCR reads, gives a single entry per CDR3 protein. The data contain some 690,000 distinct CDR3 sequences, 55% to 70% of them singletons. Sequencing was carried out using blood. The receptors were sampled from a girl between 2 and 10 years old with multiple sclerosis. CDR3s include the opening cysteine and the closing phenylalanine or tryptophan. Each record gives: J gene, clone size, D gene, V gene, CDR3 protein, CDR3 DNA. The D gene is left open where the match is weak. Some rows have no size entry. The others give once, few or many, or a class for an expanded clone.

TRBJ2-1,few,-,TRBV4-1,CASSQESYNEQFF,TGCGCCAGCAGCCAGGAGTCCTACAATGAGCAGTTCTTC
TRBJ2-3,-,TRBD2,TRBV29-1,CSVVELAGRTDTQYF,TGCAGCGTTGTTGAGTTAGCGGGGCGCACAGATACGCAGTATTTT
TRBJ2-1,-,TRBD2,TRBV6-6,CASSIVAGGYNEQFF,TGTGCCAGCAGTATTGTAGCGGGGGGCTACAATGAGCAGTTCTTC
TRBJ2-1,-,TRBD2,TRBV6-1,CTSLSGLAGNTEQFF,TGTACCAGCTTAAGCGGACTAGCGGGAAATACTGAGCAGTTCTTC
TRBJ2-1,-,-,TRBV3-1,CASSQRVGADEQFF,TGTGCCAGCAGCCAAAGGGTGGGCGCGGATGAGCAGTTCTTC
TRBJ1-1,-,-,TRBV5-1,CASSLKTVGVNTEAFF,TGCGCCAGCAGCTTGAAAACAGTAGGTGTGAACACTGAAGCTTTCTTT
TRBJ1-1,few,-,TRBV20-1,CSALDWGTEAFF,TGCAGTGCTCTTGACTGGGGCACTGAAGCTTTCTTT
TRBJ2-1,-,TRBD2,TRBV4-1,CASSFRLGGLDEQFF,TGCGCCAGCAGCTTCCGACTCGGGGGGTTGGATGAGCAGTTCTTC
TRBJ2-5,few,-,TRBV12-3/TRBV12-4,CASSLERAQETQYF,TGTGCCAGCAGCCTCGAGAGGGCACAAGAGACCCAGTACTTC
TRBJ2-7,-,-,TRBV6-1,CASSDSAYEQYF,TGTGCCAGCAGTGACAGTGCCTACGAGCAGTACTTC
TRBJ2-3,-,-,TRBV29-1,CSGGDGSTDTQYF,TGCAGCGGGGGAGATGGATCCACAGATACGCAGTATTTT
TRBJ2-1,few,TRBD2,TRBV29-1,CSVVPPLLAGGLNEQFF,TGCAGCGTTGTTCCCCCTCTACTAGCGGGAGGGCTCAATGAGCAGTTCTTC
TRBJ2-5,-,TRBD2,TRBV5-4,CASSWVSGRADETQYF,TGTGCCAGCAGCTGGGTTAGCGGGAGGGCTGATGAGACCCAGTACTTC
TRBJ2-3,few,TRBD2,TRBV29-1,CSVWEGTDTQYF,TGCAGCGTTTGGGAGGGGACAGATACGCAGTATTTT
TRBJ2-7,few,TRBD2,TRBV20-1,CSAQTSGRDYEQYF,TGCAGTGCGCAGACTAGCGGGAGAGACTACGAGCAGTACTTC
TRBJ2-1,-,TRBD2,TRBV5-1,CASSWALAGGPSHEQFF,TGCGCCAGCAGCTGGGCCTTAGCGGGAGGGCCTTCCCATGAGCAGTTCTTC